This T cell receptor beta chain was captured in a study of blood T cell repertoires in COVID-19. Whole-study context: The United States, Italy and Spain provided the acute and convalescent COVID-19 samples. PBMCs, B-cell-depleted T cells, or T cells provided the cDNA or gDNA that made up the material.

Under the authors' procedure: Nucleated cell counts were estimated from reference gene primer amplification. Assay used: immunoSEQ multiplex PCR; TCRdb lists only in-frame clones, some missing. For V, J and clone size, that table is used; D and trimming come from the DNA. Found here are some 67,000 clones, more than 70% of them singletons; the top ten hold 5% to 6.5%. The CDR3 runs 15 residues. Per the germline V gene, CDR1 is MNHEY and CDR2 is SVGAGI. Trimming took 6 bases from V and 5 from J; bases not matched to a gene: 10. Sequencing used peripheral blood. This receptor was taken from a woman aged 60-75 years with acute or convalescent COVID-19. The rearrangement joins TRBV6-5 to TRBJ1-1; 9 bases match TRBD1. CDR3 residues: CASRHRGREGTEAFF. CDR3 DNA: TGTGCCAGCAGGCACAGGGGGCGCGAAGGAACTGAAGCTTTCTTT.